This T cell receptor beta chain appears in the sequencing data of a study of breast tumors, draining lymph nodes, adjacent tissues. In TCRdb, the multiplex PCR reads were re-called with MiXCR into one record per CDR3 protein. The sample holds about 12,000 distinct CDR3 sequences; roughly three quarters are singletons and the top ten take about two fifths. The sequence came from a female donor with breast cancer. Some clones in this sample may be carry-over from other donors' samples. Sequencing was carried out using tumor-adjacent breast tissue.

The CDR3: CASSRTGRSYEQYF. The CDR3 coding sequence is TGTGCCAGCAGTCGGACAGGCCGCTCCTACGAGCAGTACTTC. This chain joins TRBV28 and TRBJ2-7, with 7 bases matching TRBD1. The CDR3 sequence is 14 residues long. After removal of 5 bases from V and 0 bases from J, the junction contained 4 bases not matched to a gene. Germline V gives CDR1 MDHEN, CDR2 SYDVKM. Drawing the rest from reference TRBV28 and TRBJ2-7, the complete variable domain is DVKVTQSSRYLVKRTGEKVFLECVQDMDHENMFWYRQDPGLGLRLIYFSYDVKMKEKGDIPEGYSVSREKKERFSLILESASTNQTSMYLCASSRTGRSYEQYFGPGTRLTVT.